These T cell receptor beta chains were read from a single sample in a study of identical twins. TCRdb reprocessed the 5' RACE reads with MiXCR, giving one entry per CDR3 protein. This table has 300,000 to 350,000 distinct CDR3 sequences, roughly an eighth appearing once. The sample also formed part of further work on yellow fever vaccine responses in identical twins.

Source material: CD8+ T cells sorted from blood. These receptor sequences come from a woman between 18 and 30 years old in good health. The CDR3 runs from the conserved cysteine through the conserved F or W. The D gene is left open where the match is weak. Clone size is given for some rows only: seen once, a few or many times, or a class if the clone is expanded.

.	TRBJ2-3	TRBD1	TRBV6-1	TGTGCCAGCAGTCGACAGGGCGGCACAGATACGCAGTATTTT	CASSRQGGTDTQYF
few	TRBJ2-2	.	TRBV7-8	TGTGCCAGCAGCAGGAGGGCGAGCACCGGGGAGCTGTTTTTT	CASSRRASTGELFF
few	TRBJ2-1	TRBD2	TRBV12-3/TRBV12-4	TGTGCCAGCAGTCGGACTAGCGGACCCCACAATGAGCAGTTCTTC	CASSRTSGPHNEQFF
many	TRBJ2-5	.	TRBV15	TGTGCCACCAGCAGAATCCGACTAGAAGCAGAGACCCAGTACTTC	CATSRIRLEAETQYF
few	TRBJ1-4	TRBD1	TRBV27	TGTGCCAGCAGTTGGACAGGAGGAAATGAAAAACTGTTTTTT	CASSWTGGNEKLFF
.	TRBJ2-7	TRBD1	TRBV6-2/TRBV6-3	TGTGCCAGCAGTAGCAACAGGGGACGGAGTTACGAGCAGTACTTC	CASSSNRGRSYEQYF
few	TRBJ1-5	.	TRBV10-3	TGTGCCATCAGTGAGTCGAAGGTAGGGCCCCAGCATTTT	CAISESKVGPQHF
.	TRBJ2-7	TRBD2	TRBV12-3/TRBV12-4	TGTGCCAGCAGTGGCGGACTAGCGGATGATAGCGGGAGTTGGTACGAGCAGTACTTC	CASSGGLADDSGSWYEQYF
.	TRBJ1-1	TRBD1	TRBV9	TGTGCCAGCTCTGGGACAGGGATATTGAACACTGAAGCTTTCTTT	CASSGTGILNTEAFF
.	TRBJ2-2	.	TRBV4-1	TGCGCCAGCAGCCTTTGGCCGGGCCCCTGGAACACCGGGGAGCTGTTTTTT	CASSLWPGPWNTGELFF
few	TRBJ1-4	.	TRBV7-2	TGTGCCAGCAGCGAAAGAACTGAATTATGGAATGAAAAACTGTTTTTT	CASSERTELWNEKLFF
.	TRBJ2-5	.	TRBV13	TGTGCCAGCAGCTCGATAAACCAAGAGACCCAGTACTTC	CASSSINQETQYF
.	TRBJ2-5	.	TRBV6-2/TRBV6-3	TGTGCCAGCAGTTACTCTAAGGTTCAGTACTTC	CASSYSKVQYF
.	TRBJ1-1	TRBD1	TRBV4-1	TGCGCCAGCAGCCGACAGGGGGCGAACACTGAAGCTTTCTTT	CASSRQGANTEAFF
few	TRBJ2-5	TRBD2	TRBV7-9	TGTGCCAGCAGCTTACCCAGCGGGGAGACCCAAGAGACCCAGTACTTC	CASSLPSGETQETQYF
.	TRBJ2-1	.	TRBV12-3/TRBV12-4	TGTGCCAGCAGAAATCGGGGAGGGGGAAACAATGAGCAGTTCTTC	CASRNRGGGNNEQFF
.	TRBJ2-3	TRBD1	TRBV29-1	TGCAGCGTTGAACCCAACCGGGACAGGAGGAGGGCAGATACGCAGTATTTT	CSVEPNRDRRRADTQYF
many	TRBJ2-1	TRBD2	TRBV7-8	TGTGCCAGCCGCGAACTGACTAGCGGATACAATGAGCAGTTCTTC	CASRELTSGYNEQFF
few	TRBJ2-1	TRBD2	TRBV20-1	TGCAGTGCTAGGGGAACTAGCGGGAGACATGAGCAGTTCTTC	CSARGTSGRHEQFF
.	TRBJ2-1	.	TRBV15	TGTGCCACCAGCAGTGATGACAATGAGCAGTTCTTC	CATSSDDNEQFF
few	TRBJ2-5	.	TRBV7-2	TGTGCCAGCAGCGGAAGCGCTAGCGAATCGACGGCCCAAGAGACCCAGTACTTC	CASSGSASESTAQETQYF
.	TRBJ2-1	.	TRBV2	TGTGCCAGCATTTCAGCAGAGGGAACCCTCGATGAGCAGTTCTTC	CASISAEGTLDEQFF
few	TRBJ2-4	.	TRBV15	TGTGCCACCAGCGGAATTCCTGTAGCCAAAAACATTCAGTACTTC	CATSGIPVAKNIQYF
.	TRBJ2-1	.	TRBV7-3	TGTGCCAGCAGCTTAATGGGGGAGACAGCCTACAATGAGCAGTTCTTC	CASSLMGETAYNEQFF
few	TRBJ2-3	TRBD2	TRBV13	TGTGCCAGCAGCTCAGGGACTAGTGTGGATACGCAGTATTTT	CASSSGTSVDTQYF